This is a list of T cell receptor beta chains from one sample in a study of shared clonotypes between healthy human individuals. Clones were read by immunoSEQ multiplex PCR, and TCRdb kept only the in-frame ones, dropping some. This sample has approximately 530,000 clones; roughly 95% occur once, and the top ten carry 0.05% to 0.08%. Specimen: naive CD4+ T cells sorted from blood. The receptors originated from a woman in her 30s in good health. Both conserved end residues are part of each CDR3. A D gene is named only where the DNA matches it firmly. Part of the rows lack a size; the others show once, few, many or a class for expanded clones.

DNA | CDR3 | size | J | D | V
TGCGCCAGCGCTAAGGACCCCCCTGCTTTCATGAACACTGAAGCTTTCTTT | CASAKDPPAFMNTEAFF | . | TRBJ1-1 | . | TRBV5-1
TGTGCCAGCAGCCGTGGCCCTACGAGTCCCCCCTTTGACCAGCATTTT | CASSRGPTSPPFDQHF | . | TRBJ1-5 | . | TRBV5-5
TGTGCCAGCAGTAGGGTGCCGGGCGAGCAGTACTTC | CASSRVPGEQYF | . | TRBJ2-7 | . | TRBV25-1
TGTGCCAGCTCACCACGGTCCATAGCCCTAGATACGCAGTATTTT | CASSPRSIALDTQYF | once | TRBJ2-3 | . | TRBV18
TGTGCCAGTAGTGGTGTTCTTGGCGGGAGCAGGGAGACCCAGTACTTC | CASSGVLGGSRETQYF | . | TRBJ2-5 | TRBD2 | TRBV19
TGTGCCAGCAGTTTGGGGAGCTACAATGAGCAGTTCTTC | CASSLGSYNEQFF | . | TRBJ2-1 | . | TRBV28
TGTGCCAGCACCTCAATCTCCCCCGTTGGCAGGGACAACAATGAGCAGTTCTTC | CASTSISPVGRDNNEQFF | . | TRBJ2-1 | . | TRBV19
TGTGCCAGCACCGACTCGACAGGGGGCAATCAGCCCCAGCATTTT | CASTDSTGGNQPQHF | few | TRBJ1-5 | TRBD1 | TRBV28
TGTGCCAGCAGCTTACCTCCAGATACGCAGTATTTT | CASSLPPDTQYF | . | TRBJ2-3 | . | TRBV7-9
TGTGCCAGCAGCTCCCGGACAGGGTTCACAGATACGCAGTATTTT | CASSSRTGFTDTQYF | . | TRBJ2-3 | TRBD1 | TRBV7-9
TGTGCCAGCAGTCGTGACAGGGTAGGCCAGCCCCAGCATTTT | CASSRDRVGQPQHF | . | TRBJ1-5 | TRBD1 | TRBV2
TGTGCCAGCAGTGACGAAGGGGGGTATATGAACACTGAAGCTTTCTTT | CASSDEGGYMNTEAFF | . | TRBJ1-1 | . | TRBV6-1
TGTGCCATCAGCGAAAGGTTAGCGGGCCTCCAAGAGACCCAGTACTTC | CAISERLAGLQETQYF | . | TRBJ2-5 | TRBD2 | TRBV10-3
TGTGCCAGCAGTGAAGAGGACAGCATGAACACTGAAGCTTTCTTT | CASSEEDSMNTEAFF | . | TRBJ1-1 | . | TRBV6-1
TGTGCCAGCAGTTTAAGCGGTACCCCTGGGGAGCAGTACTTC | CASSLSGTPGEQYF | . | TRBJ2-5 | . | TRBV6-6
TGCGCCAGCAGCCAACGACAGGGGTCCCTCAATCAGCCCCAGCATTTT | CASSQRQGSLNQPQHF | . | TRBJ1-5 | TRBD1 | TRBV4-1
TGTGCCACCAGCAGAGATTTAGCGGGAGGGTACAATGAGCAGTTCTTC | CATSRDLAGGYNEQFF | . | TRBJ2-1 | TRBD2 | TRBV15
TGTGCCAGCAGGTGGTTACAGCCGACCGGGGAGCTGTTTTTT | CASRWLQPTGELFF | once | TRBJ2-2 | . | TRBV2
TGTGCCAGCAGTCTCCTCGGGGGCGCGTATGGCTACACCTTC | CASSLLGGAYGYTF | . | TRBJ1-2 | . | TRBV28
TGTGCCAGCAGCCGCGGGGATTTCAGGGGGAGAGCTTTCTTT | CASSRGDFRGRAFF | . | TRBJ1-1 | TRBD1 | TRBV28
TGTGCCAGCAGGGAGGGACAGAAGGACCAGCCCCAGCATTTT | CASREGQKDQPQHF | . | TRBJ1-5 | TRBD1 | TRBV28
TGTGCCAGTAGTATGAGTGGGAACACTGAAGCTTTCTTT | CASSMSGNTEAFF | . | TRBJ1-1 | . | TRBV19
TGTGCCAGCACCAAAATGGGGCAGCTGAACACTGAAGCTTTCTTT | CASTKMGQLNTEAFF | once | TRBJ1-1 | . | TRBV2
TGTGCCAGCTCACCGAGGACGGAAAACTATGGCTACACCTTC | CASSPRTENYGYTF | few | TRBJ1-2 | . | TRBV18
TGTGCCAGCAGCCCCCGACTAGCGGGCCATGAGCAGTTCTTC | CASSPRLAGHEQFF | . | TRBJ2-1 | TRBD2 | TRBV5-4
TGTGCCAGCAGCCGACCGGGACAGGAGTTCTTC | CASSRPGQEFF | . | TRBJ2-1 | TRBD1 | TRBV6-5
TGTGCCAGCCATTCAGGGGCTAGGGAAAAACTGTTTTTT | CASHSGAREKLFF | . | TRBJ1-4 | . | TRBV28
TGTGCCATCTGCGACGGGGATAGCAATCAGCCCCAGCATTTT | CAICDGDSNQPQHF | . | TRBJ1-5 | . | TRBV6-4
TGTGCCAGCTCCCCTCCCGGACAGTACGAGCAGTACTTC | CASSPPGQYEQYF | . | TRBJ2-7 | . | TRBV18
TGTGCCACCAGCAACTACTACGAGCAGTACTTC | CATSNYYEQYF | . | TRBJ2-7 | . | TRBV15
TGTGCCAGTAGGACAGGGGGCGCCTCTGGGGCCAACGTCCTGACTTTC | CASRTGGASGANVLTF | few | TRBJ2-6 | TRBD1 | TRBV19
TGCAGCGTTGGAGGACGGTTTAACATTCAGTACTTC | CSVGGRFNIQYF | . | TRBJ2-4 | . | TRBV29-1
TGTGCCAGCGACAGTTGGGACTGGTATAGCAATCAGCCCCAGCATTTT | CASDSWDWYSNQPQHF | . | TRBJ1-5 | . | TRBV28
TGTGCCAGCTCACCACAAAAGGGGCCAAGGGATGGCTACACCTTC | CASSPQKGPRDGYTF | . | TRBJ1-2 | . | TRBV18
TGTGCCAGCAAAGAGACTAGCGGCTCCTACGAGCAGTACTTC | CASKETSGSYEQYF | . | TRBJ2-7 | TRBD2 | TRBV2
TGTGCCAGCAGCTCGGGACAGTTCACAGATACGCAGTATTTT | CASSSGQFTDTQYF | . | TRBJ2-3 | TRBD1 | TRBV6-5
TGTGCCAGCAGTGAGGGGACCAGACCCGCCTACACCTTC | CASSEGTRPAYTF | . | TRBJ1-2 | . | TRBV6-1